The rows below give T cell receptor beta chains drawn from one sample of a study of shared clonotypes between healthy human individuals. Here immunoSEQ multiplex PCR was the method, and the copy in TCRdb shows in-frame clones only, minus some. The table records roughly 2.2 million clones, 80% to 95% of them present only once. Sequencing was carried out using naive CD4+ T cells from PBMCs. The receptors were gathered from a man aged 18 to 35 in good health. Some clones in this sample may be carry-over from other donors' samples. CDR3s include the opening cysteine and the closing phenylalanine or tryptophan. D genes are given only for firm matches. Size tells how often a clone was seen (once, few, many) or the class of an expanded clone, and some rows leave it out.

D: -
J: TRBJ2-1
size: -
V: TRBV4-1
DNA: TGCGCCAGCAGCCAAGATCCGGCAGGGAGCTCCTACAATGAGCAGTTCTTC
CDR3: CASSQDPAGSSYNEQFF

D: -
J: TRBJ2-3
size: -
V: TRBV27
DNA: TGTGCCAGCAGTTTATTGGGTAGCGGAGGGGATACGCAGTATTTT
CDR3: CASSLLGSGGDTQYF

D: TRBD2
J: TRBJ2-7
size: -
V: TRBV5-1
DNA: TGCGCCAGCAGCTTGGGGCTAGCGGCCTGGAACTACGAGCAGTACTTC
CDR3: CASSLGLAAWNYEQYF

D: -
J: TRBJ2-3
size: -
V: TRBV7-2
DNA: TGTGCCAGCAGCCCCCAAGCCTCAGATACGCAGTATTTT
CDR3: CASSPQASDTQYF

D: -
J: TRBJ1-1
size: -
V: TRBV5-6
DNA: TGTGCCAGCAGCGGAGGGGGGGAGTTCGGAGCTTTCTTT
CDR3: CASSGGGEFGAFF

D: -
J: TRBJ1-1
size: -
V: TRBV5-1
DNA: TGCGCCAGCAGCTTGTTCCCTCAAAAGGAAGTTGGCACTGAAGCTTTCTTT
CDR3: CASSLFPQKEVGTEAFF

D: TRBD2
J: TRBJ2-7
size: -
V: TRBV4-1
DNA: TGCGCCAGCAGCCAAGTGTGGACTAGCGGGACTACCTACTACGAGCAGTACTTC
CDR3: CASSQVWTSGTTYYEQYF

D: TRBD2
J: TRBJ2-5
size: -
V: TRBV11-2
DNA: TGTGCCAGCAGCTTAGGTACCCGGCGGGAGGGCCGCGAGACCCAGTACTTC
CDR3: CASSLGTRREGRETQYF

D: -
J: TRBJ2-6
size: -
V: TRBV28
DNA: TGTGCCAGCAGTGCCGAAAGGGGCACTGGGGCCAACGTCCTGACTTTC
CDR3: CASSAERGTGANVLTF

D: -
J: TRBJ2-1
size: -
V: TRBV9
DNA: TGTGCCAGCAGCGTAAATTACAATGAGCAGTTCTTC
CDR3: CASSVNYNEQFF

D: -
J: TRBJ1-2
size: few
V: TRBV6-5
DNA: TGTGCCACCGGACTCGCCCCGGCAGCGGACTATGGCTACACCTTC
CDR3: CATGLAPAADYGYTF

D: -
J: TRBJ1-3
size: -
V: TRBV9
DNA: TGTGCCAGCAGCGTAGCACAGACCAGCTCTGGAAACACCATATATTTT
CDR3: CASSVAQTSSGNTIYF

D: TRBD1
J: TRBJ2-5
size: -
V: TRBV2
DNA: TGTGCCAGCGGACAGGGGGGGGAAGAGACCCAGTACTTC
CDR3: CASGQGGEETQYF

D: -
J: TRBJ1-1
size: -
V: TRBV27
DNA: TGTGCCAGCAGTTTTGGGGCTAACACTGAAGCTTTCTTT
CDR3: CASSFGANTEAFF

D: TRBD1
J: TRBJ1-2
size: -
V: TRBV5-4
DNA: TGTGCCAGCAGCTACGGAGGGGGCGATAACTATGGCTACACCTTC
CDR3: CASSYGGGDNYGYTF

D: -
J: TRBJ1-1
size: -
V: TRBV5-1
DNA: TGCGCCAGCACCCCCAGATTGCGGGGGACTGAAGCTTTCTTT
CDR3: CASTPRLRGTEAFF

D: TRBD1
J: TRBJ2-7
size: -
V: TRBV6-5
DNA: TGTGCCAGCAGTTACTCCGGGACAGGGGATAGCCACGAGCAGTACTTC
CDR3: CASSYSGTGDSHEQYF

D: -
J: TRBJ2-5
size: -
V: TRBV18
DNA: TGTGCCAGCTCACCTCAACGGGGATCTCAAGAGACCCAGTACTTC
CDR3: CASSPQRGSQETQYF

D: -
J: TRBJ1-1
size: -
V: TRBV6-5
DNA: TGTGCCAGCAGTTCTAGGAAGGAGGCTGAAGCTTTCTTT
CDR3: CASSSRKEAEAFF

D: -
J: TRBJ2-7
size: -
V: TRBV5-1
DNA: TGCGCCAGCAGCTCCGGGACCCAAGGGGGCGAGCAGTACTTC
CDR3: CASSSGTQGGEQYF

D: -
J: TRBJ2-1
size: -
V: TRBV15
DNA: TGTGCCACCAGCAGAGGGGCCTTTAAGCAGTTCTTC
CDR3: CATSRGAFKQFF

D: -
J: TRBJ2-1
size: -
V: TRBV19
DNA: TGTGCCAGTAGTGAACGGCAGACGCCCTACAATGAGCAGTTCTTC
CDR3: CASSERQTPYNEQFF

D: -
J: TRBJ1-5
size: few
V: TRBV7-9
DNA: TGTGCCAGCAGCTTCGAGGGAGGGCAGCCCCAGCATTTT
CDR3: CASSFEGGQPQHF

D: TRBD2
J: TRBJ2-1
size: -
V: TRBV29-1
DNA: TGCAGCGCTGCCCGGACTAGCGTGTACAATGAGCAGTTCTTC
CDR3: CSAARTSVYNEQFF

D: -
J: TRBJ2-7
size: -
V: TRBV6-6
DNA: TGTGCCAGCAGTCGACTAGTCTACGAGCAGTACTTC
CDR3: CASSRLVYEQYF

D: -
J: TRBJ1-1
size: once
V: TRBV6-1
DNA: TGTGCCAGCAGTGAACGTCGTAGGGGGATTGAAGCTTTCTTT
CDR3: CASSERRRGIEAFF

D: -
J: TRBJ2-7
size: -
V: TRBV5-1
DNA: TGCGCCAGCAGCTTGGGAGGCCTACGGGGCGGTTTCTCCTACGAGCAGTACTTC
CDR3: CASSLGGLRGGFSYEQYF

D: -
J: TRBJ2-7
size: -
V: TRBV7-2
DNA: TGTGCCAGCAGCACATCGGCTCTCTCTTACGAGCAGTACTTC
CDR3: CASSTSALSYEQYF

D: TRBD1
J: TRBJ1-1
size: -
V: TRBV27
DNA: TGTGCCAGCACCCAACTAAAGACAGGGGGGAGGCACACTGAAGCTTTCTTT
CDR3: CASTQLKTGGRHTEAFF

D: -
J: TRBJ1-3
size: -
V: TRBV27
DNA: TGTGCCAGCAGTCTCGAGGGGGGTTACGGAAACACCATATATTTT
CDR3: CASSLEGGYGNTIYF

D: -
J: TRBJ1-1
size: few
V: TRBV6-5
DNA: TGTGCCAGCAGGCACGGGTCCTTGAACACTGAAGCTTTCTTT
CDR3: CASRHGSLNTEAFF

D: TRBD1
J: TRBJ2-1
size: -
V: TRBV7-3
DNA: TGTGCCAGCAGCGCCCCCGGGACAGGGGTCAATGAGCAGTTCTTC
CDR3: CASSAPGTGVNEQFF

D: -
J: TRBJ1-5
size: -
V: TRBV6-1
DNA: TGTGCCACCAATTCGGACCCAGGTTTAGGTCAGCCCCAGCATTTT
CDR3: CATNSDPGLGQPQHF

D: -
J: TRBJ1-4
size: -
V: TRBV5-6
DNA: TGTGCCAGCAGCTTGCGCCCTGGTGAAAAACTGTTTTTT
CDR3: CASSLRPGEKLFF

D: -
J: TRBJ2-1
size: -
V: TRBV7-2
DNA: TGTGCCAGCAGCTTAGGAGTAGGCAATGAGCAGTTCTTC
CDR3: CASSLGVGNEQFF

D: TRBD2
J: TRBJ2-7
size: -
V: TRBV4-1
DNA: TGCGCCAGCAGCCAACTAGCGGGAGTTCTGGACTCGCTCGAGCAGTACTTC
CDR3: CASSQLAGVLDSLEQYF

D: -
J: TRBJ2-1
size: -
V: TRBV7-3
DNA: TGTGCCAGCAGCTTAAACGGAGTGGGCCCTAATAAGCAGTTCTTC
CDR3: CASSLNGVGPNKQFF

D: TRBD1
J: TRBJ1-1
size: -
V: TRBV7-9
DNA: TGTGCCAGCAGCCGGGACAGCGCGAACACTGAAGCTTTCTTT
CDR3: CASSRDSANTEAFF

D: TRBD2
J: TRBJ2-1
size: -
V: TRBV30
DNA: TGTGCCTGGAGTGTTGGAGCGGGAGTGCCCAATGAGCAGTTCTTC
CDR3: CAWSVGAGVPNEQFF

D: TRBD2
J: TRBJ2-7
size: -
V: TRBV19
DNA: TGTGCCAGTAGTAGGGGACTAGCGGGCCTCTACGAGCAGTACTTC
CDR3: CASSRGLAGLYEQYF

D: -
J: TRBJ1-2
size: -
V: TRBV6-1
DNA: TGTGCCAGCAGCGCGGGACGGAGCTATGGCTACACCTTC
CDR3: CASSAGRSYGYTF

D: -
J: TRBJ2-1
size: -
V: TRBV11-2
DNA: TGTGCCAGCAGCTTAAGAGAGGGGGTTAAGCAGTTCTTC
CDR3: CASSLREGVKQFF

D: -
J: TRBJ2-7
size: -
V: TRBV5-1
DNA: TGCGCCAGCAGCTTGGGTATGATTCCCTCCTACGAGCAGTACTTC
CDR3: CASSLGMIPSYEQYF

D: TRBD2
J: TRBJ2-2
size: -
V: TRBV5-1
DNA: TGCGCCAGCAGCTTAAAAGCGGGAGGGGCGGCCGGGGAGCTGTTTTTT
CDR3: CASSLKAGGAAGELFF

D: TRBD1
J: TRBJ1-2
size: -
V: TRBV5-1
DNA: TGCGCCAGCAGCTTCGACAGGGCGATGGATGGCTACACCTTC
CDR3: CASSFDRAMDGYTF

D: TRBD1
J: TRBJ1-1
size: -
V: TRBV5-1
DNA: TGCGCCAGCAGCTTGGTACCGATACAGGGGAATCGGTGGAACACTGAAGCTTTCTTT
CDR3: CASSLVPIQGNRWNTEAFF

D: TRBD1
J: TRBJ1-2
size: -
V: TRBV5-1
DNA: TGCGCCAGCAGCTTAGCCGGGACAGGGGGTTTTGGCTACACCTTC
CDR3: CASSLAGTGGFGYTF

D: TRBD1
J: TRBJ1-3
size: -
V: TRBV2
DNA: TGTGCCAGCAGGGGACAGGGAAGCACCATATATTTT
CDR3: CASRGQGSTIYF

D: -
J: TRBJ2-7
size: -
V: TRBV18
DNA: TGTGCCAGCTCACGGACAGCCGCTTCCTACGAGCAGTACTTC
CDR3: CASSRTAASYEQYF

D: -
J: TRBJ2-2
size: -
V: TRBV2
DNA: TGTGCCAGCTTCAGACCGAACACCGGGGAGCTGTTTTTT
CDR3: CASFRPNTGELFF